The 10 T cell receptor beta chains presented below share a single source sample, sequenced in a study of blood T cell repertoires in COVID-19 (dated by TCRdb to the early 2020s). Libraries were prepared through the immunoSEQ multiplex PCR assay. Not all clones reach the TCRdb copy of this immuneACCESS table, which keeps in-frame sequences only. Checked studies attribute under half of the gap to unresolved V genes and leave the rest unexplained. The sample contains 230,000 or so clones, about 79% of them found a single time. The top ten hold over 1.2% of the sample. The specimen sequenced was peripheral blood. The source of these receptors is a woman aged 40 to 50 who had recovered from COVID-19.

CDR3 DNA: TGTGCCAGCAGTTACGCGGGGACAGGAGCCTACGAGCAGTACTTC. Translation gives CASSYAGTGAYEQYF. The chain combines TRBV6-5 with TRBJ2-7; TRBD1 matches 8 bases. The germline CDR1 and CDR2 sequences are MNHEY and SVGAGI. This CDR3 spans 15 amino acids. V trimming: 2 bases; J trimming: 2 bases; junction bases outside the gene matches: 5.

The J gene is TRBJ1-5, the V gene TRBV19; D might be TRBD1 (5 bases). The germline gives CDR1 LNHDA, CDR2 SQIVND (reference sequence). The CDR3 is 14 amino acids. V was trimmed by 0 bases and J by 10 bases, leaving 13 bases between them. The CDR3 nucleotides read TGTGCCAGTAGTATAGAGGGGGGTGGGCCACCCCAGCATTTT. Residues: CASSIEGGGPPQHF.

The CDR3 is CASSAGQNQPQHF. As DNA, the CDR3 is TGTGCCAGCAGCGCGGGACAGAATCAGCCCCAGCATTTT. This chain joins TRBV11-3 and TRBJ1-5; TRBD1 matches at 7 bases. Germline V gene sequence: CDR1 SGHNT, CDR2 YENEEA. Trimming removed 5 bases from V and 4 bases from J; junction bases left unmatched: 2. This CDR3 has 13 residues.

V is TRBV7-8 and J is TRBJ2-6, with 9 nucleotides matching TRBD1. Germline CDR1 reads SGHVS; CDR2 reads FQNEAQ. Germline trimming cut 0 bases from V and 1 base from J; bases unmatched to any gene: 7. CDR3 size: 19 residues. The CDR3 DNA reads as TGTGCCAGCAGCTTAGCGCTGGCACAGGGGGCGTCTGGGGCCAACGTCCTGACTTTC. As protein: CASSLALAQGASGANVLTF. The entire variable domain, with the rest obtained from reference TRBV7-8 and TRBJ2-6, is as follows: GAGVSQSPRYKVAKRGQDVALRCDPISGHVSLFWYQQALGQGPEFLTYFQNEAQLDKSGLPSDRFFAERPEGSVSTLKIQRTQQEDSAVYLCASSLALAQGASGANVLTFGAGSRLTVL.

The rearrangement uses TRBV6-5 and TRBJ2-7; 8 nucleotides align to TRBD2. Germline CDR1 reads MNHEY; CDR2 reads SVGAGI. V was pared by 4 bases and J by 7 bases, with 9 bases of the junction left unmatched. The CDR3 length is 14 residues. This chain's CDR3 is CASSSPGGAREQYF. The CDR3, as DNA: TGTGCCAGCAGTTCCCCCGGGGGGGCTCGGGAGCAGTACTTC.

CDR3 DNA: TGTGCCAGCAGGCCCCCGGGGACTATTAATTCACCCCTCCACTTT. Its translation: CASRPPGTINSPLHF. This chain uses TRBV6-6 with TRBJ1-6; TRBD1 is a possible D gene (5 bases). The CDR3 has 15 amino acids. V was clipped by 6 bases and J by 6 bases, with 15 bases between them. Per the germline V gene, CDR1 is MNHNY and CDR2 is SVGAGI (reference sequence).

This clone was seen a single time. This sequence joins TRBV2 and TRBJ2-7; D possibly corresponds to TRBD1 (6 bases). V was trimmed by 10 bases and J by 3 bases, leaving 13 bases between them. The CDR3 loop spans 12 amino acids. Germline CDR1 and CDR2: SNHLY and FYNNEI. The CDR3 spells CAIRRGNYEQYF. In DNA form, the CDR3 reads TGTGCCATCCGAAGGGGGAACTACGAGCAGTACTTC.

The rearrangement joins TRBV7-2 to TRBJ1-2, with D unresolved. Germline CDR1 is SGHTA and CDR2 is FQGNSA. CDR3 length equals 13 residues. V was pared by 5 bases and J by 3 bases, with 10 bases between. CDR3 DNA: TGTGCCAGCAGCAGGCGGGCGGACTATGGCTACACCTTC. This codes for CASSRRADYGYTF.

A note on this clone: In the same sample, other DNA sequences code for this CDR3. The chain combines TRBV13 with TRBJ2-7, with a possible D match to TRBD2 (6 bases). V was trimmed by 6 bases and J by 0 bases, leaving 21 bases between them. The germline gives CDR1 PRHDT, CDR2 FYEKMQ (reference sequence). This CDR3 contains 17 residues. In nucleotides, the CDR3 is TGTGCCAGCAGTCCACGAATCCACCGGGACTTCTCCTACGAGCAGTACTTC. Its protein is CASSPRIHRDFSYEQYF.

This clone was detected only once. Other DNA sequences from this sample encode an identical CDR3 as well. V is TRBV11-3 and J is TRBJ2-5; 7 nucleotides align to TRBD1. Germline-derived CDR1 and CDR2 are SGHNT and YENEEA. Trimming took 5 bases from V and 1 from J; bases not matched to a gene: 4. This CDR3 is built from 14 residues. CDR3 protein: CASSPRDSQETQYF. CDR3 nucleotide sequence: TGTGCCAGCAGCCCACGGGACAGCCAAGAGACCCAGTACTTC.